This T cell receptor (beta chain) derives from a study of T-cell memory formation after mild COVID-19. V was cut by 5 bases and J by 1 base, with 6 bases left in between. The germline V gene has CDR1 SGHNT and CDR2 YYREEE (reference sequence). The CDR3 has 12 amino acids. Notes on this clonotype: Its target is not known.

Study results and limitations: Confirmation of SARS-CoV-2 specificity was lacking for second-wave clones peaking day 37. Largely, contracting CD4+ clones fell within CM and EM, and contracting CD8+ clones within EMRA. CD4+ bias marked clones expanding day 15 to 37, unlike balanced contracting clones.

Researchers used 5'RACE with constant-segment primers to make TCR alpha and TCR beta cDNA libraries that carry sample barcodes and UMIs. TCRdb re-analysed the 5' RACE reads in MiXCR, keeping a single row per CDR3 protein. In the table there are hundreds of thousands of distinct CDR3 sequences, 20% of which are singletons. The sample taken for sequencing was PBMCs or a T cell subset sorted from them (not recorded which). The chain combines TRBV5-4 with TRBJ1-1; unclear D gene. This clonotype was obtained from an adult woman who had mild COVID-19 (a few samples of this study predate the infection). Cell type and time point are not known. CDR3 in DNA: TGTGCCAGCAGTATGGGGAACACTGAAGCTTTCTTT. Amino acids: CASSMGNTEAFF.